This TCR beta chain was observed in a study of CD8+ T cells in alopecia areata. The CDR3 extends over 16 amino acids. Germline assignment: CDR1 MGHDK and CDR2 SYGVNS. Trimming removed 4 bases from V and 0 bases from J, with 15 bases in between. Treatment described: oral pan-JAK inhibitor, 5-10 mg twice daily. The authors extracted RNA and reverse transcribed it into cDNA as the sequencing template. Measured with immunoSEQ multiplex PCR; TCRdb has only the in-frame clones, and not every one. The table has under 300,000 clones, about 62% seen once. The gene calls are TRBV25-1 and TRBJ2-5; D perhaps matches TRBD1 (5 bases). The clonotype originates from a human donor with alopecia areata. The material was CD4+ T cells sorted from blood, obtained between weeks 51 and 52, from a patient treated with tofacitinib. CDR3 sequence (DNA): TGTGCCAGCAGTGCCCAGGGCCGAACGTACCAAGAGACCCAGTACTTC. Translated: CASSAQGRTYQETQYF.